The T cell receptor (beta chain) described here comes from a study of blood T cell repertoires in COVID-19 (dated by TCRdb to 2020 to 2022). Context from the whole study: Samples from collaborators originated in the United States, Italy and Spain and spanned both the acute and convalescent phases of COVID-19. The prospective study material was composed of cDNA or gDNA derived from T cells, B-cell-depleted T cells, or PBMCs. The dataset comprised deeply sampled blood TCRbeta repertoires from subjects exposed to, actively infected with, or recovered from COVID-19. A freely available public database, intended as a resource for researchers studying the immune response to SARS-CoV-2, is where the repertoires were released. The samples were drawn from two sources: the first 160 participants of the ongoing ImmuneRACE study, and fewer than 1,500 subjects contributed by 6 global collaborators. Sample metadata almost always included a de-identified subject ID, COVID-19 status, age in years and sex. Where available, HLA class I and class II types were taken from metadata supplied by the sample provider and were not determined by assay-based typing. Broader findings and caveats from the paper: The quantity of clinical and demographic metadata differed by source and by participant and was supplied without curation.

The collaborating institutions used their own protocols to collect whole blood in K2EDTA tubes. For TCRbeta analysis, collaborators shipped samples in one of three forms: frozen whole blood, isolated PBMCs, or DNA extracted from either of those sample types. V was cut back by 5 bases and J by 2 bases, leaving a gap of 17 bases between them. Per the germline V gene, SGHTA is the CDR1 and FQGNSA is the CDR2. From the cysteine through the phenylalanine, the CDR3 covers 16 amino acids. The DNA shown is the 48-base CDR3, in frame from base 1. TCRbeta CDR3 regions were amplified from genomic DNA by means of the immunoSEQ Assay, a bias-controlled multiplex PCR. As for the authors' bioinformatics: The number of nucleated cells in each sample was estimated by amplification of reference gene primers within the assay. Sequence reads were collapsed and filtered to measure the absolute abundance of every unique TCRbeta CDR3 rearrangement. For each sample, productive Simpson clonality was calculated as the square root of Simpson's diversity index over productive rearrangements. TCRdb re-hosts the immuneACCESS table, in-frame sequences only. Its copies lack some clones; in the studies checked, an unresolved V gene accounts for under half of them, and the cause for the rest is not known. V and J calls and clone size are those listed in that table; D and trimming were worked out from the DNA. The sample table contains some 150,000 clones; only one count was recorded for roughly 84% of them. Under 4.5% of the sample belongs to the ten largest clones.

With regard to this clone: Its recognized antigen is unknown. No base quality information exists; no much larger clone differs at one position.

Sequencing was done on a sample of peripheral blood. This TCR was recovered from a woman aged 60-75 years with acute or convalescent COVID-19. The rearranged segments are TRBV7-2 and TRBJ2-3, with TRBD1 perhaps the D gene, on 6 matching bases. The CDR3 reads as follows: CASSLTGLSYTDTQYF. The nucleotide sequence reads TGTGCCAGCAGCCTTACAGGGCTGAGTTACACAGATACGCAGTATTTT.